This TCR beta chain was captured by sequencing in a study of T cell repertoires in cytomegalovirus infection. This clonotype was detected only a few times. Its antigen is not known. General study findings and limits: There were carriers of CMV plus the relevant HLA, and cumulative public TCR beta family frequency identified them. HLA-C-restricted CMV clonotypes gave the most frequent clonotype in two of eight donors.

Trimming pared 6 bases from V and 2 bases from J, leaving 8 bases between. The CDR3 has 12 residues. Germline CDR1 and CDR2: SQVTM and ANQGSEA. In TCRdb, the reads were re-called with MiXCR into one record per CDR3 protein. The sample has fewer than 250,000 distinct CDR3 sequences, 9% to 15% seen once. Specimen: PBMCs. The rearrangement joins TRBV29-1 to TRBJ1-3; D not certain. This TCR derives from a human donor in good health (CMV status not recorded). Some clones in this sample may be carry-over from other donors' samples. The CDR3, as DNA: TGCAGCGTCCTGTGGGCTGGAAACACCATATATTTT. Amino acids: CSVLWAGNTIYF.